This paragraph reports one T cell receptor (beta chain). The repertoire was sequenced with immunoSEQ multiplex PCR; TCRdb's copy has only in-frame clones and lacks some. The sample contains some 67,000 clones, about 90% of which appear only once. The ends lost 3 bases at V and 3 bases at J; junction bases unmatched: 9. Germline loops: CDR1 LGHNA, CDR2 YNFKEQ. The CDR3 length is 18 residues. This entry belongs to a study of control samples from healthy donors and cancer patients. The specimen sequenced was PBMCs. The rearrangement uses TRBV4-2 and TRBJ2-5; 14 nucleotides agree with TRBD2. The sequence came from a woman aged 45-59 years with head and neck cancer. This CDR3 is CASSQGTSGGAGEETQYF. The CDR3 DNA sequence: TGTGCCAGCAGCCAGGGGACTAGCGGGGGCGCGGGGGAAGAGACCCAGTACTTC.